This T cell receptor beta chain was identified during a study of control samples from healthy donors and cancer patients. The assay was immunoSEQ multiplex PCR, and TCRdb's table has in-frame clones only and misses some. The sample gives approximately 13,000 clones, about 92% of which show up once; around 14% is in the top ten. Unmatched junction bases numbered 8, after V lost 8 bases and J lost 7 bases. The CDR3 totals 14 residues. Looked up from germline, CDR1 is MNHEY and CDR2 is SVGAGI. The receptor was derived from a man older than 75 with lung cancer. Sequenced material: PBMCs. The rearrangement links TRBV6-5 to TRBJ1-5; 10 bases align to TRBD1. This CDR3 reads CASGLTGGAQPQHF. CDR3 coding DNA: TGTGCCAGCGGGTTGACAGGGGGCGCCCAGCCCCAGCATTTT.